The sequence of this T cell receptor beta chain was determined in a study of shared clonotypes between healthy human individuals. The overall study: The study used three CD4 naive, three CD4 memory, two CD8 naive and one CD8 memory plate per donor.

The CDR3 extends over 12 amino acids. Looked up from germline, CDR1 is SGDLS and CDR2 is YYNGEE. Trimming pared 4 bases from V and 5 bases from J, leaving 8 bases between. Evenly divided among several immunoSEQ plates was the genomic DNA of each subset. Profiling relied on immunoSEQ multiplex PCR, and the TCRdb table lists in-frame clones only, not all of them. The table includes 2,500,000 or so clones, 80% to 95% detected once. Concerning this clone itself: What it recognizes is unknown. Other DNA sequences within the sample encode an identical CDR3.

Study-level results: All-four-donor shared clonotypes had higher generation probabilities than non-shared clonotypes did. Researchers found naive subsets generally carried larger estimated richness than memory subsets.

This clonotype was obtained from a young man in good health. Some clones in this sample may be carry-over from other donors' samples. Material: naive CD4+ T cells from PBMCs. The subset denotes: CD45RA+ positively selected. This chain connects TRBV9 to TRBJ2-3; D is unresolved. The CDR3 DNA reads as TGTGCCAGCAGCCCCATTCTAGATACGCAGTATTTT. It encodes CASSPILDTQYF.